This TCR beta chain was captured by sequencing in a study of persistence of HIV-infected CD4 T cells. With respect to this clone: The antigen remains undetermined.

The germline CDR1 and CDR2 sequences are SNHLY and FYNNEI. The CDR3 covers 15 residues. Trimming cost V 7 bases and J 0 bases, with 14 bases left between them. Stimulation used 8.5 to 10 ug/mL lysate from CMV-infected fibroblasts. Memory cells lacking CD40L and CD69 with high CD45RO were sorted. CD8+ T cells were removed from PBMCs prior to stimulation. An approximately 19-hour stimulation of CD8-depleted PBMCs used anti-CD28/CD49d costimulation, CD40-blocking antibody and enfuvirtide. Sequencing used immunoSEQ version 4 in survey mode. Sequencing used immunoSEQ multiplex PCR; TCRdb keeps in-frame clones, though not all of them. The sample has more than 30,000 clones, approximately 80% seen once.

The chain couples TRBV2 to TRBJ2-3, with D perhaps matching TRBD2 (5 bases). The clonotype comes from an adult man with HIV who was CMV-seropositive. The sample consisted of CD4+ T cells sorted from PBMCs after approximately 18-hour stimulation, taken from a patient who received antiretroviral therapy. CDR3 nucleotides: TGTGCCAGCAAACCAGGCGGGCTTAGCACAGATACGCAGTATTTT. Its translation: CASKPGGLSTDTQYF.